A single sample is the source of the 6 T cell receptor beta chains below, sequenced in a study of OX40 agonist ivuxolimab in advanced cancers. Sequencing used immunoSEQ multiplex PCR; TCRdb keeps in-frame clones, though not all of them. The sample comprises around 30,000 clones, 70% to 85% of which are singletons, and 20% to 25% rests with the top ten. The sample was CD4+ or CD8+ T cells sorted from blood, taken in a trial of the OX40 agonist ivuxolimab. These receptors were taken from an adult with an advanced solid tumor such as melanoma, head and neck, liver or kidney cancer.

This chain connects TRBV4-3 to TRBJ1-1, with TRBD1 as a possible D gene (5 bases). Trimming pared 1 base from V and 5 bases from J, leaving 8 bases between. Germline V gene lookup returns CDR1 LGHNA and CDR2 YSLEER. CDR3 length: 13 amino acids. The CDR3 bases are TGCGCCAGCAGCCAAGTTGAGGGGACTGAAGCTTTCTTT. Amino acids: CASSQVEGTEAFF.

The V and J genes are TRBV2 and TRBJ1-1; 9 bases agree with TRBD1. Losses at the gene ends were 5 bases for V and 1 base for J; bases not matched to a gene: 5. The germline gives CDR1 SNHLY, CDR2 FYNNEI. The CDR3 runs to 15 residues. Here the CDR3 DNA reads TGTGCCAGCAGTAAAGGACAGGGGACGAACACTGAAGCTTTCTTT. Its translation is CASSKGQGTNTEAFF.

The J gene is TRBJ2-7, the V gene TRBV4-1, with D uncertain. Trimming shortened V by 2 bases and J by 0 bases, and 17 bases separated the two germline ends. This CDR3 is built from 17 residues. CDR1 and CDR2 from the germline V gene are MGHRA and YSYEKL. The CDR3 DNA reads TGCGCCAGCAGCCAATTCCAGGACCCTCGCAGCTCCTACGAGCAGTACTTC. Its translation is CASSQFQDPRSSYEQYF.

The table lists this clone with a few counts. The chain is built from TRBV29-1 and TRBJ1-1; D is unclear. Per the germline V gene, CDR1 is SQVTM and CDR2 is ANQGSEA. V was trimmed by 4 bases and J by 4 bases, leaving 4 bases between them. The CDR3 contains 10 residues. The CDR3 DNA is TGCAGCGTTGCCGGCACTGAAGCTTTCTTT. Its protein product is CSVAGTEAFF.

V is TRBV6-1 and J is TRBJ1-5; D perhaps matches TRBD1 (5 bases). Trimming took off 11 bases at V and 4 bases at J, with 6 bases between the two ends. CDR3 length: 10 residues. CDR1 and CDR2 from the germline V gene are MNHNS and SASEGT. The DNA for the CDR3 is TGTGCCGAGGGGAATCAGCCCCAGCATTTT. Amino acids: CAEGNQPQHF.

The CDR3, as DNA: TGCAGCGTTGAAGATCCAGGACAGGGGAGCTTCGGGGAGCTGTTTTTT. Translating it yields CSVEDPGQGSFGELFF. The V call is TRBV29-1, the J call TRBJ2-2, with 9 bases fitting TRBD1. Trimming at V came to 0 bases and at J to 7 bases, leaving 9 bases not matched to a gene. Germline values: CDR1 SQVTM, CDR2 ANQGSEA. This CDR3 has 16 residues.